Presented here are 26 T cell receptor beta chains from one specimen sequenced in a study of B cell selection in AIRE deficiency. Regulatory T cells were sorted as CD4+CD25hiCD127low/negative cells. The assay was immunoSEQ multiplex PCR, and TCRdb's table has in-frame clones only and misses some. This sample has approximately 21,000 clones, with about 94% found just once. What was sequenced was Tregs sorted from PBMCs. The receptors stem from a human donor with AIRE deficiency.

The chain employs TRBV5-1 and TRBJ2-5, with D possibly matching TRBD1 (6 bases). The CDR3 length is 14 residues. Trimming removed 0 bases from V and 4 bases from J, with 10 bases in between. Germline V gene data show CDR1 as SGHRS and CDR2 as YFSETQ. In nucleotides, the CDR3 is TGCGCCAGCAGCTTGGGGCCAGGGGCAGAGACCCAGTACTTC. Translating it yields CASSLGPGAETQYF.

CDR3 loop: CASSQDARAKYGYTF. The CDR3 DNA sequence: TGCGCCAGCAGCCAAGACGCGAGGGCGAAATATGGCTACACCTTC. The V call is TRBV4-3, the J call TRBJ1-2; no reliable D call. V was cut by 0 bases and J by 5 bases, with 13 bases left in between. This CDR3 comprises 15 residues. Per the germline V gene, CDR1 is LGHNA and CDR2 is YSLEER.

The J gene is TRBJ2-5, the V gene TRBV5-1; TRBD1 matches 8 bases. Germline V gene sequence: CDR1 SGHRS, CDR2 YFSETQ. There are 14 residues in the CDR3. V lost 4 bases and J lost 2; bases outside the gene matches: 4. The CDR3: CASSERTGQETQYF. The CDR3 DNA reads as TGCGCCAGCAGCGAACGGACAGGGCAAGAGACCCAGTACTTC.

This rearrangement joins TRBV6-8 to TRBJ2-1; D is unclear. The CDR3 consists of 11 residues. From germline, CDR1 is MNHGY and CDR2 SAAAGT. Trimming took off 3 bases at V and 10 bases at J, with 7 bases between the two ends. The CDR3 nucleotides read TGTGCCAGCAGTTATCTTCGCGAGCAGTTCTTC. Encoded protein: CASSYLREQFF.

This chain joins TRBV6-6 and TRBJ2-7; D remains unclear. CDR3 size: 16 residues. Germline V gives CDR1 MNHNY, CDR2 SVGAGI (reference sequence). The V end was cut by 5 bases, the J end by 2 bases, with 19 bases between. This CDR3 reads CASSPFAFLKAYEQYF. The CDR3 DNA follows: TGTGCCAGCAGTCCATTTGCCTTTTTAAAAGCCTACGAGCAGTACTTC.

The genes are TRBV5-4 and TRBJ2-1; TRBD2 might be the D (6 bases). Germline V gene lookup returns CDR1 SGHNT and CDR2 YYREEE (reference sequence). V lost 4 bases and J 5 bases, leaving 19 bases between the germline ends. The CDR3 consists of 16 residues. The CDR3 nucleotides read TGTGCCAGCAGCCCCTCTTTGGCGGGAAACGACAATGAGCAGTTCTTC. This gives the protein CASSPSLAGNDNEQFF.

V usage is TRBV2 and J usage is TRBJ2-1, with TRBD2 matching 11 bases. The CDR3 is 16 amino acids. Germline V gene data show CDR1 as SNHLY and CDR2 as FYNNEI. J lost 0 bases, V lost 6 bases, and 4 bases had no gene match. CDR3 nucleotide sequence: TGTGCCAGCAGAATAGCGGGAGGGTTCTCCTACAATGAGCAGTTCTTC. Protein sequence: CASRIAGGFSYNEQFF.

This clone appeared once. J is TRBJ1-1 and V is TRBV19; D might be TRBD1 (6 bases). V was pared by 7 bases and J by 0 bases, with 21 bases between. The CDR3 has 17 residues. Germline values: CDR1 LNHDA, CDR2 SQIVND (reference sequence). DNA for the CDR3: TGTGCCAGTACCCCGAGGCCAGGGGCCCTCATGAACACTGAAGCTTTCTTT. Translated: CASTPRPGALMNTEAFF.

The J gene is TRBJ1-1, the V gene TRBV6-5; weak D call: TRBD1 (6 bases). This CDR3 comprises 14 residues. V lost 2 bases, J lost 4 bases, and 11 bases lay in between. The germline V gene has CDR1 MNHEY and CDR2 SVGAGI. The CDR3 bases are TGTGCCAGCAGTTACCTACAGGGAGGCACTGAAGCTTTCTTT. It specifies CASSYLQGGTEAFF.

This clone was observed a single time. The junction does not match germline at one end; this may be a read error. This chain uses TRBV7-8 with TRBJ2-7; 8 nucleotides align to TRBD2. The CDR3 sequence is 15 residues long. Germline CDR1 reads SGHVS; CDR2 reads FQNEAQ. Here the CDR3 DNA reads TGTGCCAGCAGCCTAGCCGGGGGGGGGCCCTACGAGCAGTACTTC. Translation gives CASSLAGGGPYEQYF.

The J gene is TRBJ2-1, the V gene TRBV5-1, with D maybe TRBD2 (5 bases). Per the germline V gene, CDR1 is SGHRS and CDR2 is YFSETQ. Trimming shortened V by 1 base and J by 9 bases, and 14 bases separated the two germline ends. CDR3 length: 14 residues. The CDR3 sequence is CASSLKPSMAEQFF. For the CDR3, the DNA is TGCGCCAGCAGCTTGAAACCTAGCATGGCTGAGCAGTTCTTC.

This chain uses TRBV11-2 with TRBJ2-7; D gene ambiguous. The germline V gene encodes CDR1 SGHAT and CDR2 FQNNGV. The germline V and J ends were trimmed by 0 bases and 3 bases, with 6 bases remaining between them. The CDR3 is made up of 13 amino acids. This chain's CDR3 is CASSLESGYEQYF. CDR3 coding DNA: TGTGCCAGCAGCTTAGAATCCGGCTACGAGCAGTACTTC.

The chain carries TRBV29-1 and TRBJ2-7, with D perhaps given as TRBD1 or TRBD2 (5 bases each). V was pared by 5 bases and J by 4 bases, with 15 bases between. CDR1 and CDR2 (germline): SQVTM, ANQGSEA. The CDR3 runs to 13 residues. The CDR3 coding sequence is TGCAGCGTTCTACGGGGCCGTGGTTACGAGCAGTACTTC. Amino acid sequence: CSVLRGRGYEQYF.

V and J are TRBV29-1 and TRBJ1-2; no definite D call. The CDR3 sequence is 12 residues long. V was clipped by 3 bases and J by 4 bases, with 9 bases between them. Germline V gene data show CDR1 as SQVTM and CDR2 as ANQGSEA. The CDR3 spells CSVDGQTYGYTF. As DNA, the CDR3 is TGCAGCGTTGATGGGCAGACCTATGGCTACACCTTC.

The CDR3 bases are TGTGCCAGCAGTTTATCGGTGGGCTACGAGCAGTACTTC. Its protein is CASSLSVGYEQYF. The rearrangement links TRBV27 to TRBJ2-7, with unresolved D. The V and J ends lost 0 bases and 3 bases respectively, with 6 bases between them. Germline loops: CDR1 MNHEY, CDR2 SMNVEV (reference sequence). This CDR3 comprises 13 residues.

This clone was observed a few times. The chain recombines TRBV4-1 with TRBJ1-2; the match to TRBD1 covers 9 bases. V lost 5 bases, J lost 0 bases, and 10 bases stayed unmatched. Per the germline V gene, CDR1 is MGHRA and CDR2 is YSYEKL. The CDR3 totals 17 residues. CDR3 sequence (DNA): TGCGCCAGCAGCGAAACGACAGGGGGAAGGCCTAACTATGGCTACACCTTC. Translation: CASSETTGGRPNYGYTF.

The genes are TRBV14 and TRBJ2-1; 10 nucleotides agree with TRBD2. Losses at the gene ends were 3 bases for V and 6 bases for J; bases not matched to a gene: 8. Germline V gene sequence: CDR1 SGHDN, CDR2 FVKESK. The CDR3 is made up of 16 amino acids. The CDR3 DNA reads as TGTGCCAGCAGCCACTTGCTAGCGGGAGCTCTCAATGAGCAGTTCTTC. Amino acids: CASSHLLAGALNEQFF.

This chain connects TRBV15 to TRBJ1-6; D perhaps matches TRBD1 (6 bases). Between the trimmed V and J ends, which lost 0 bases and 6 bases, there was a span of 18 bases. Germline values: CDR1 LNHNV, CDR2 YYDKDF (reference sequence). CDR3 length: 18 amino acids. CDR3 region: CATSREVQGIQTNSPLHF. Written as DNA, the CDR3 is TGTGCCACCAGCAGAGAAGTACAGGGAATTCAGACTAATTCACCCCTCCACTTT.

This clone has just one count. This chain joins TRBV6-1 and TRBJ1-2, with D tentatively TRBD1 (5 bases). Trimming took off 3 bases at V and 4 bases at J, with 15 bases between the two ends. The CDR3 is made up of 15 amino acids. Germline CDR1 is MNHNS and CDR2 is SASEGT. The CDR3 is CASSDPGRRGYGYTF. The DNA for the CDR3 is TGTGCCAGCAGTGACCCAGGGAGAAGAGGCTATGGCTACACCTTC.

This clone has only one observation. The CDR3 here is CASSLSGRWETQYF. In nucleotides, the CDR3 is TGTGCCAGCAGTCTTAGCGGGAGGTGGGAGACCCAGTACTTC. This sequence joins TRBV6-1 and TRBJ2-5; 10 bases line up with TRBD2. Germline V gene lookup returns CDR1 MNHNS and CDR2 SASEGT. The V segment lost 5 bases and the J segment 5 bases; nucleotides outside the gene matches: 5. The CDR3 runs 14 residues.

As DNA, the CDR3 is TGTGCCAGCAGCCCGGGGCCAGCCGACGAGCAGTACTTC. Translating gives CASSPGPADEQYF. The chain uses TRBV7-2 and TRBJ2-7; D assignment may be TRBD1 or TRBD2 (5 bases each). Germline CDR1 reads SGHTA; CDR2 reads FQGNSA. CDR3 length: 13 amino acids. Trimming removed 5 bases from V and 5 bases from J, with 13 bases in between. Full variable domain (remainder filled in from reference TRBV7-2 and TRBJ2-7): GAGVSQSPSNKVTEKGKDVELRCDPISGHTALYWYRQSLGQGLEFLIYFQGNSAPDKSGLPSDRFSAERTGGSVSTLTIQRTQQEDSAVYLCASSPGPADEQYFGPGTRLTVT.

V is TRBV30 and J is TRBJ1-1; no clear D. V was cut by 4 bases and J by 0 bases, with 12 bases left in between. CDR3 size: 14 residues. Germline V gene lookup returns CDR1 GTSNPN and CDR2 SVGIG (reference sequence). The CDR3 protein is CAWIIPPMNTEAFF. The DNA of the CDR3 is TGTGCCTGGATAATCCCTCCCATGAACACTGAAGCTTTCTTT.

The chain couples TRBV5-1 to TRBJ1-3; D call uncertain. The CDR3 has 13 amino acids. V was pared by 2 bases and J by 1 base, with 4 bases between. Per germline, CDR1 SGHRS and CDR2 YFSETQ. The CDR3 DNA is TGCGCCAGCAGCTTATGGTCTGGAAACACCATATATTTT. This translates into CASSLWSGNTIYF.

This clone was recorded once. The chain joins TRBV27 to TRBJ2-7; D gene ambiguous. With 8 bases removed from V and 2 bases from J, the gap between germline ends came to 10 bases. CDR1 and CDR2 (germline): MNHEY, SMNVEV (reference sequence). The CDR3 extends over 12 amino acids. Written as DNA, the CDR3 is TGTGCCAGCGCCCGGGTACCCTACGAGCAGTACTTC. This sequence encodes CASARVPYEQYF.

The rearrangement links TRBV15 to TRBJ2-3; D possibly corresponds to TRBD2 (7 bases). The germline V gene has CDR1 LNHNV and CDR2 YYDKDF (reference sequence). V lost 8 bases to trimming and J lost 1 base, with 22 bases between them. The CDR3 length is 17 residues. CDR3: CATGRGLGLGGTDTQYF. The DNA of the CDR3 is TGTGCCACCGGGCGGGGGCTGGGGTTAGGGGGCACAGATACGCAGTATTTT.

The chain links TRBV11-1 to TRBJ2-3; 7 bases fit TRBD2. Germline loops: CDR1 SGHAT, CDR2 FQDESV (reference sequence). This CDR3 contains 15 residues. Losses at the gene ends were 4 bases for V and 0 bases for J; bases not matched to a gene: 4. Here the CDR3 DNA reads TGTGCCAGCAGCTGGGGGGGTCTAAGCACAGATACGCAGTATTTT. Translating gives CASSWGGLSTDTQYF.